This paragraph reports one TCR beta chain. This sample is part of a study of T cell responses to AZD1222 COVID-19 vaccine. The protocol was immunoSEQ multiplex PCR, while the TCRdb copy is restricted to in-frame clones and leaves out a portion. Of about 130,000 clones in the sample, just under 95% were seen once. The CDR3 is made up of 15 amino acids. CDR1 is LGHDT and CDR2 is YNNKEL in the germline V gene (reference sequence). Germline trimming cut 4 bases from V and 4 bases from J; bases unmatched to any gene: 2. The TCR was taken from an adult who received the AZD1222 COVID-19 vaccine. This chain connects TRBV3-1 (or the pseudogene TRBV3-2) to TRBJ2-3; 13 bases agree with TRBD2. The sequencing here drew on peripheral blood, taken 28 days after the second AZD1222 dose. The CDR3 DNA sequence: TGTGCCAGCAGCCTACTAGCGGGGGGGCCAGATACGCAGTATTTT. Translating it yields CASSLLAGGPDTQYF.